This TCR beta chain was sequenced during a study of cytomegalovirus exposure and HLA in healthy donors. Study-wide context: Early released data had around 88 million unique TCRs, all coming from HLA-typed donors. Overall study results and limits: Being productive about 90% or about 30% of the time was typical of most TCR beta V segments in an earlier analysis. Trimming of TCR beta V- and J-genes showed a link, identified in a later analysis, to a missense DCLRE1C variant.

On this clone: Its antigen is unknown.

The PCR had 60 Vbeta and 13 Jbeta primers. Clones were sequenced by immunoSEQ multiplex PCR, and TCRdb holds only the in-frame ones, with some missing. The sample includes about 150,000 clones, under 80% seen only once; the top ten take roughly 13%. This CDR3 has 17 amino acids. J lost 3 bases, V lost 3 bases, and 14 bases had no gene match. Germline-derived CDR1 and CDR2 are SGHDT and YYEEEE. This chain joins TRBV5-6 and TRBJ2-7; 8 positions agree with TRBD1. The clonotype comes from a woman between 50 and 59 years old in good health and CMV-seropositive. The sequenced material came from PBMCs. The CDR3 region has the DNA TGTGCCAGCAGCTGGACCGGACAGGGATTAGGGAACTACGAGCAGTACTTC. This encodes CASSWTGQGLGNYEQYF. The full variable domain, rest sourced from reference TRBV5-6 and TRBJ2-7, is DAGVTQSPTHLIKTRGQQVTLRCSPKSGHDTVSWYQQALGQGPQFIFQYYEEEERQRGNFPDRFSGHQFPNYSSELNVNALLLGDSALYLCASSWTGQGLGNYEQYFGPGTRLTVT.